This T cell receptor (beta chain) comes out of a study of OX40 agonist ivuxolimab in advanced cancers. Per germline, CDR1 SGHTA and CDR2 FQGTGA. The V and J ends lost 1 base and 5 bases, in that order; junction bases with no gene match: 6. The CDR3 runs 15 residues. Assay used: immunoSEQ multiplex PCR; TCRdb lists only in-frame clones, some missing. The table shows about 64,000 clones, with around 90% occurring only once. This chain joins TRBV7-3 and TRBJ2-3, with TRBD2 matching over 7 bases. Specimen: CD4+ or CD8+ T cells sorted from blood, collected in a trial of the OX40 agonist ivuxolimab. This receptor was obtained from an adult with an advanced solid tumor such as melanoma, head and neck, liver or kidney cancer. The CDR3 nucleotides read TGTGCCAGCAGCTTAAGCGGGAGCCGAGGAGATACGCAGTATTTT. Amino acids: CASSLSGSRGDTQYF.